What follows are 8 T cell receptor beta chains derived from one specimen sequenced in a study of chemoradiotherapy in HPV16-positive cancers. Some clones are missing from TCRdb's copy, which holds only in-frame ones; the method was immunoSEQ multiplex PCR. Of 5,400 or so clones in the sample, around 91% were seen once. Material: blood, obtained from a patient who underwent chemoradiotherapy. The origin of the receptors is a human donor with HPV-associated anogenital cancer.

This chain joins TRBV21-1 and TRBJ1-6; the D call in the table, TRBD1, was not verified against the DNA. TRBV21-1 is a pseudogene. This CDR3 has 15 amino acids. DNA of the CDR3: TGTGCCAGCAGCAAAGCGCATGCCAGGGGCTCACCCCTCCACTTT. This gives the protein CASSKAHARGSPLHF.

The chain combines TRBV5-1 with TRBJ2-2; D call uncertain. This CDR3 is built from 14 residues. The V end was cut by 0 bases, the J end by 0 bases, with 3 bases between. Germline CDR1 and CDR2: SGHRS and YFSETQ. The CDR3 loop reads CASSLGPNTGELFF. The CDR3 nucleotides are TGCGCCAGCAGCTTGGGCCCGAACACCGGGGAGCTGTTTTTT.

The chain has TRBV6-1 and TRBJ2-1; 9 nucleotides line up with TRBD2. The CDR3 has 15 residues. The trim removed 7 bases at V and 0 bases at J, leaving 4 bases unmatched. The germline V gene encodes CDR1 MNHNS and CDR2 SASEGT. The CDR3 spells CASTLAGISYNEQFF. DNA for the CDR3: TGTGCCAGCACCCTAGCGGGGATCTCCTACAATGAGCAGTTCTTC.

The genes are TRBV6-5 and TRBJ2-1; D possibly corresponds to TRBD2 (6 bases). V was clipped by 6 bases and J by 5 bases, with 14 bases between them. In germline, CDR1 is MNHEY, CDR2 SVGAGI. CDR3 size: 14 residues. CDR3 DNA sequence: TGTGCCAGCAGCTCCGGGACTCCGAACAATGAGCAGTTCTTC. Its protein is CASSSGTPNNEQFF.

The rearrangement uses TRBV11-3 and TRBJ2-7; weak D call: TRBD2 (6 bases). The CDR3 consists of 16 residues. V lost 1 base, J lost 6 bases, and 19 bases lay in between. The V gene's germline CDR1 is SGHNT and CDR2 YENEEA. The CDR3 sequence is CASSLGGLGGKGEQYF. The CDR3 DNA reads TGTGCCAGCAGCTTAGGGGGACTTGGCGGGAAGGGCGAGCAGTACTTC.

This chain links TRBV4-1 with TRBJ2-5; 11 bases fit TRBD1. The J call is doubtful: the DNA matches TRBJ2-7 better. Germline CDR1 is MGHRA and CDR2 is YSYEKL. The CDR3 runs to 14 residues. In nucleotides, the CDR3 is TGCGCCAGCACCCTGGGGACAGGGGGAGGCGAGCAGTACTTC. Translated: CASTLGTGGGEQYF.

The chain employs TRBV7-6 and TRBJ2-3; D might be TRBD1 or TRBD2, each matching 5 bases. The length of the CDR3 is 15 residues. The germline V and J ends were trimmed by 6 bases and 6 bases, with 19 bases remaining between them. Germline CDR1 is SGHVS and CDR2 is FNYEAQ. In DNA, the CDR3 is TGTGCCAGCAGTTCTACGTGGGGACCCCGCGATACGCAGTATTTT. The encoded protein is CASSSTWGPRDTQYF.

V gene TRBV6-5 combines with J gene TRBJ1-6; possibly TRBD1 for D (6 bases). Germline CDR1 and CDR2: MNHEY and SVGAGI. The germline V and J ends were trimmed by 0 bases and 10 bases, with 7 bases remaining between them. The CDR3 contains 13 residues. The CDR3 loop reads CASSYSDRSPLHF. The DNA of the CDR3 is TGTGCCAGCAGTTACTCGGACAGATCACCCCTCCACTTT.